One and the same sample provided the 2 T cell receptor beta chains below, sequenced in a study of immune evolution from preneoplasia to lung adenocarcinoma. Data came from immunoSEQ multiplex PCR; TCRdb stores just in-frame clones and leaves some out. This table holds a few thousand clones, roughly 86% found once. The sample comprised FFPE invasive lung adenocarcinoma tissue. These receptors all come from a person aged 45 to 59 with lung adenocarcinoma.

The CDR3 DNA follows: TGCGCCAGCAGCCGGCAGGAGGGGGGTTACGAGCAGTACTTC. Its protein product is CASSRQEGGYEQYF. This sequence joins TRBV5-1 and TRBJ2-7, with D perhaps TRBD1 or TRBD2 (6 bases each). This CDR3 is 14 amino acids long. Trimming cost V 4 bases and J 4 bases, with 15 bases left between them. The germline V gene encodes CDR1 SGHRS and CDR2 YFSETQ.

This chain links TRBV4-2 with TRBJ1-2, with a weak D call TRBD1 (6 bases). Germline V gives CDR1 LGHNA, CDR2 YNFKEQ. CDR3 length equals 15 residues. V was clipped by 0 bases and J by 8 bases, with 16 bases between them. This CDR3 is CASSQDISDSLGYTF. CDR3 DNA sequence: TGTGCCAGCAGCCAAGATATCTCGGACAGCTTAGGCTACACCTTC.